What follows are 5 T cell receptor beta chains derived from one specimen sequenced in a study of cytomegalovirus exposure and HLA in healthy donors. Sequencing used immunoSEQ multiplex PCR; TCRdb keeps in-frame clones, though not all of them. The sample has about 300,000 clones, roughly 88% seen once. The source material was PBMCs. These receptors were obtained from a young woman in good health and CMV-seronegative.

J is TRBJ1-4 and V is TRBV7-2; D uncertain. V lost 4 bases and J 8 bases, leaving 20 bases between the germline ends. The germline CDR1 and CDR2 sequences are SGHTA and FQGNSA. The CDR3 runs 16 residues. CDR3 amino acids: CASSSRKALIGEKLFF. The CDR3 DNA follows: TGTGCCAGCAGCTCTCGAAAAGCTCTAATCGGGGAAAAACTGTTTTTT.

This chain connects TRBV4-3 to TRBJ2-2; TRBD2 is a possible D gene (6 bases). The CDR3 has 16 amino acids. The germline V and J ends were trimmed by 0 bases and 4 bases, with 12 bases remaining between them. Germline V gene sequence: CDR1 LGHNA, CDR2 YSLEER. CDR3 nucleotides: TGCGCCAGCAGCCAAGATGTAGTCGGGGGCACCGGGGAGCTGTTTTTT. Its translation: CASSQDVVGGTGELFF.

This chain joins TRBV13 and TRBJ2-1, with a tentative D call TRBD2 (5 bases). With 8 bases removed from V and 12 bases from J, the gap between germline ends came to 20 bases. The CDR3 loop spans 13 amino acids. In germline, CDR1 is PRHDT, CDR2 FYEKMQ (reference sequence). The CDR3 DNA reads TGTGCCAGCGCCACTTGGGAGATTCGGGTGCAGTTCTTC. Residues: CASATWEIRVQFF. Using reference TRBV13 and TRBJ2-1 for the parts outside the CDR3, the full variable domain is AAGVIQSPRHLIKEKRETATLKCYPIPRHDTVYWYQQGPGQDPQFLISFYEKMQSDKGSIPDRFSAQQFSDYHSELNMSSLELGDSALYFCASATWEIRVQFFGPGTRLTVL.

This clone was detected once. The gene calls are TRBV10-3 and TRBJ2-5; 8 nucleotides match TRBD2. CDR3 size: 16 residues. CDR1 and CDR2 (germline): ENHRY, SYGVKD. V lost 0 bases to trimming and J lost 4 bases; unmatched junction nucleotides: 7. Here the CDR3 reads CAISESIGLAGETQYF. DNA of the CDR3: TGTGCCATCAGTGAGTCGATTGGGCTAGCGGGAGAGACCCAGTACTTC.

The chain combines TRBV2 with TRBJ2-2; D is possibly TRBD1 (5 bases). Trimming cost V 2 bases and J 0 bases, with 16 bases left between them. This CDR3 contains 18 residues. The germline V gene has CDR1 SNHLY and CDR2 FYNNEI. DNA of the CDR3: TGTGCCAGCAGTGAAAGTCCTAGGGGCGATCCGAACACCGGGGAGCTGTTTTTT. It translates to CASSESPRGDPNTGELFF. Variable domain in full (rest from reference TRBV2 and TRBJ2-2): EPEVTQTPSHQVTQMGQEVILRCVPISNHLYFYWYRQILGQKVEFLVSFYNNEISEKSEIFDDQFSVERPDGSNFTLKIRSTKLEDSAMYFCASSESPRGDPNTGELFFGEGSRLTVL.